One and the same sample provided the 15 T cell receptor beta chains below, sequenced in a study of cytomegalovirus exposure and HLA in healthy donors. Assay: immunoSEQ multiplex PCR; the TCRdb copy retains only in-frame clones and omits some. Seen here are 150,000 to 200,000 clones, approximately 90% observed once, and the top ten hold roughly 1.5%. Sequencing was done on a sample of PBMCs. The receptors here all came from a woman in her 30s in good health and CMV-seronegative.

This clone was counted a few times. The rearrangement uses TRBV4-1 and TRBJ2-7; a possible D gene is TRBD1 (6 bases). V was trimmed by 4 bases and J by 4 bases, leaving 11 bases between them. Germline CDR1 is MGHRA and CDR2 is YSYEKL. This CDR3 has 13 amino acids. CDR3 in DNA: TGCGCCAGCAGCCTCAACAGGGATTACGAGCAGTACTTC. Translated: CASSLNRDYEQYF.

The chain recombines TRBV21-1 with TRBJ1-2; the table assigns TRBD1, which was not confirmed against the DNA. TRBV21-1 is tagged as a pseudogene. CDR3 size: 15 residues. CDR3 nucleotides: TGTGCCAGCAGCAAAGGGCCAGGGGGCATCTATGGCTACACCTTC. It is translated as CASSKGPGGIYGYTF.

The CDR3 region has the DNA TGTGCCAGCAGCCTTACTAGCCGGGAGACCCAGTACTTC. Its translation: CASSLTSRETQYF. The V gene is TRBV4-2, the J gene TRBJ2-5; D is perhaps TRBD2 (6 bases). The V and J ends lost 4 bases and 5 bases respectively, with 11 bases between them. From germline, CDR1 is LGHNA and CDR2 YNFKEQ. The CDR3 has 13 residues.

The gene calls are TRBV6-1 and TRBJ1-2; 9 bases align to TRBD1. CDR3 length: 13 amino acids. V was pared by 7 bases and J by 3 bases, with 3 bases of the junction left unmatched. In germline, CDR1 is MNHNS, CDR2 SASEGT. The CDR3 sequence is CASMWTGDYGYTF. The CDR3, as DNA: TGTGCCAGCATGTGGACAGGGGACTATGGCTACACCTTC.

This clone was detected only a few times. At the DNA level, this CDR3 is encoded by other sequences in the same sample as well. The chain carries TRBV30 and TRBJ1-1; D ambiguous. The CDR3 consists of 10 residues. V was shortened by 3 bases and J by 7 bases, with 6 bases between the two germline ends. Per germline, CDR1 GTSNPN and CDR2 SVGIG (reference sequence). Written as DNA, the CDR3 is TGTGCCTGGAGGAGACTTGAAGCTTTCTTT. Its translation: CAWRRLEAFF.

The chain links TRBV2 to TRBJ2-1; 9 nucleotides agree with TRBD2. The CDR3 is 15 amino acids. V trimming: 2 bases; J trimming: 3 bases; junction bases outside the gene matches: 2. The germline V gene encodes CDR1 SNHLY and CDR2 FYNNEI. The CDR3, as DNA: TGTGCCAGCAGTGAAATGCGGGGGGGCTACAATGAGCAGTTCTTC. Residues: CASSEMRGGYNEQFF.

The chain combines TRBV6-5 with TRBJ1-1; D uncertain. CDR3 length equals 11 residues. The germline V gene encodes CDR1 MNHEY and CDR2 SVGAGI. Trimming shortened V by 2 bases and J by 10 bases, and 8 bases separated the two germline ends. The DNA for the CDR3 is TGTGCCAGCAGTTACGGAGGCAGAGCTTTCTTT. This gives the protein CASSYGGRAFF.

This clone was recorded only once. The chain joins TRBV5-1 to TRBJ1-1; TRBD1 agrees at 11 bases. The CDR3 covers 14 residues. CDR1 and CDR2 from the germline V gene are SGHRS and YFSETQ. V trimming: 2 bases; J trimming: 6 bases; junction bases outside the gene matches: 3. DNA for the CDR3: TGCGCCAGCAGCTTCGGACAGGGGGCGGCTGAAGCTTTCTTT. Protein product: CASSFGQGAAEAFF.

V usage is TRBV6-1 and J usage is TRBJ1-6; D is unresolved. The CDR3 totals 15 residues. Trimming shortened V by 8 bases and J by 11 bases, and 22 bases separated the two germline ends. Germline assignment: CDR1 MNHNS and CDR2 SASEGT. CDR3 in amino acids: CASQRPIRFGAPLHF. The CDR3 DNA reads as TGTGCCAGCCAGAGGCCCATCAGATTCGGTGCACCCCTCCACTTT.

Only one count was recorded for this clone. The chain joins TRBV9 to TRBJ1-2, with 8 bases fitting TRBD1. This CDR3 comprises 15 residues. V lost 3 bases and J lost 8; bases outside the gene matches: 12. CDR1 is SGDLS and CDR2 is YYNGEE in the germline V gene. CDR3 in amino acids: CASSAQPTGAIGYTF. The CDR3 region has the DNA TGTGCCAGCAGCGCACAACCGACAGGGGCGATAGGCTACACCTTC.

The chain has TRBV6-5 and TRBJ2-7, with 8 bases lining up with TRBD1. The CDR3 consists of 16 residues. With V trimmed by 0 bases and J by 7 bases, 11 bases remained unmatched. CDR1 and CDR2 from the germline V gene are MNHEY and SVGAGI. The DNA of the CDR3 is TGTGCCAGCAGTTACTCGTTGGACAGGGTCGTGCGAGAGCAGTACTTC. This encodes CASSYSLDRVVREQYF.

This chain joins TRBV6-6 and TRBJ1-2, with D hard to call. Trimming took off 7 bases at V and 0 bases at J, with 12 bases between the two ends. The CDR3 length is 14 residues. The V gene's germline CDR1 is MNHNY and CDR2 SVGAGI (reference sequence). CDR3 DNA: TGTGCCAGCACAAGAGGGCCTCCTAACTATGGCTACACCTTC. As protein: CASTRGPPNYGYTF.

The chain links TRBV5-1 to TRBJ1-1, with D tentatively TRBD1 (5 bases). The V gene's germline CDR1 is SGHRS and CDR2 YFSETQ. The ends were cut back, 0 bases at V and 0 bases at J, with 21 bases in the middle. The CDR3 sequence is 19 residues long. In nucleotides, the CDR3 is TGCGCCAGCAGCTTGGAGTTACGACAGACGCGTTTCATGAACACTGAAGCTTTCTTT. This sequence encodes CASSLELRQTRFMNTEAFF.

In its sample, this clone was seen once. The rearrangement uses TRBV5-1 and TRBJ1-5, with TRBD1 matching over 7 bases. CDR3 length equals 14 residues. J gave up 9 bases and V 1 base, and 7 bases lay outside the gene matches. Germline loops: CDR1 SGHRS, CDR2 YFSETQ. The CDR3 DNA is TGCGCCAGCAGCTTGAGACAGGGCCTCGGGCCCCAGCATTTT. As protein: CASSLRQGLGPQHF.

The chain carries TRBV14 and TRBJ2-5; D call uncertain. V lost 4 bases to trimming and J lost 0 bases, with 3 bases between them. In germline, CDR1 is SGHDN, CDR2 FVKESK. The CDR3 loop spans 12 amino acids. The CDR3 region has the DNA TGTGCCAGCAGCCTCAACCAAGAGACCCAGTACTTC. Its translation is CASSLNQETQYF.